The present entry profiles one T cell receptor beta chain with its context. The antigen is undetermined. The data are from a study of post-analysis software for immune sequencing data. The study, taken as a whole, reports: The normalized Chao1 diversity of multiple sclerosis patients was significantly lower than that of controls. There were five TRBV segments more frequent in patients than controls, and TRBV5-6, TRBV5-1 and TRBV20-1 were among them. Same-batch preparations were strongly co-clustered by F measure.

Trimming pared 3 bases from V and 2 bases from J, leaving 10 bases between. This CDR3 spans 14 amino acids. Researchers reported that TCR beta cDNA libraries carried unique molecular identifiers. TCRdb re-analysed the PCR reads in MiXCR, keeping a single row per CDR3 protein. Here the sample spans roughly 540,000 distinct CDR3 sequences, approximately 34% being singletons. This TCR came from a girl aged 2-17 years with multiple sclerosis. The gene calls are TRBV12-3 or TRBV12-4 and TRBJ2-5; no clear D. Source material: blood. CDR3 coding DNA: TGTGCCAGCAGTTTCGTCAGTGCTCAAGAGACCCAGTACTTC. Residues: CASSFVSAQETQYF.